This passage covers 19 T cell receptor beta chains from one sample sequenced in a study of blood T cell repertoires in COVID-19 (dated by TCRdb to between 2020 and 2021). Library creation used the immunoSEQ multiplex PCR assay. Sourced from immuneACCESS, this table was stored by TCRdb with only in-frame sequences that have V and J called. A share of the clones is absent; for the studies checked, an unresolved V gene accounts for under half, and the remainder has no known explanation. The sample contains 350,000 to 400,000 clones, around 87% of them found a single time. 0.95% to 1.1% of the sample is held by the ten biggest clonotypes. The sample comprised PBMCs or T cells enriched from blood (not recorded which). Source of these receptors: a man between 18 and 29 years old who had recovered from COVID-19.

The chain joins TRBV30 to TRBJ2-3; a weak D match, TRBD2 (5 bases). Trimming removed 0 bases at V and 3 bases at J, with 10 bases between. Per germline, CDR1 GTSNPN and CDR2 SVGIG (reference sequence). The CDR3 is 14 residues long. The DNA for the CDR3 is TGTGCCTGGAGTGTGAGACTAACAACAGATACGCAGTATTTT. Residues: CAWSVRLTTDTQYF.

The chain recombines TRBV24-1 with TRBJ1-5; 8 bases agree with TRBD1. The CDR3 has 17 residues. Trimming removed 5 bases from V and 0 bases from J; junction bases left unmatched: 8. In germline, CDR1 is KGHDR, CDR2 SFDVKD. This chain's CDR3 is CATSGGQGTYSNQPQHF. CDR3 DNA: TGTGCCACCAGTGGTGGACAGGGAACATATAGCAATCAGCCCCAGCATTTT.

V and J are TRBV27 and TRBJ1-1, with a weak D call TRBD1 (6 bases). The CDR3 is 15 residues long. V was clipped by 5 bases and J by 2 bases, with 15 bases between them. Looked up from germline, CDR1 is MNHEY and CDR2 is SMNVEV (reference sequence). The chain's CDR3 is CASSPRRDTNTEAFF. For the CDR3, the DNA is TGTGCCAGCAGTCCCCGACGGGACACAAACACTGAAGCTTTCTTT.

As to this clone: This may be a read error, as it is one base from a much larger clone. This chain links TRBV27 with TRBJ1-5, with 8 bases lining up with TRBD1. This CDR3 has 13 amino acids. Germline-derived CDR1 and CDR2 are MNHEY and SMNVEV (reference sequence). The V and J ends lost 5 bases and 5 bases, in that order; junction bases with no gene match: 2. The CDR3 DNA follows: TGTGCCAGCAGTCGACAGGGGCATCAGCCCCAGCATTTT. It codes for CASSRQGHQPQHF.

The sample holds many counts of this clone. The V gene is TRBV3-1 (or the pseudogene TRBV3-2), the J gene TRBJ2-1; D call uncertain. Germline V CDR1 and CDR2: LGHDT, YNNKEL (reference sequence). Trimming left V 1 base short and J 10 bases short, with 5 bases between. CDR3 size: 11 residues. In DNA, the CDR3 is TGTGCCAGCAGCCAAGTAACAGAGCAGTTCTTC. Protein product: CASSQVTEQFF.

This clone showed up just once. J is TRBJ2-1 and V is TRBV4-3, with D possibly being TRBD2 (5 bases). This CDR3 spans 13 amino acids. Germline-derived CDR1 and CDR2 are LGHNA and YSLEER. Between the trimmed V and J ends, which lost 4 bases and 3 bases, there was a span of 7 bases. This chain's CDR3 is CASSRESYNEQFF. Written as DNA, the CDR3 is TGCGCCAGCAGCCGGGAGAGCTACAATGAGCAGTTCTTC.

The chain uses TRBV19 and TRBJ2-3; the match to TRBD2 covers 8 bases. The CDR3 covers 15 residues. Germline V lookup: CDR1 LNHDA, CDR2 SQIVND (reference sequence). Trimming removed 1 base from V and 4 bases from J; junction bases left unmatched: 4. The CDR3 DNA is TGTGCCAGTAGTATAGGCGGGGGGCCCTCAGATACGCAGTATTTT. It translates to CASSIGGGPSDTQYF.

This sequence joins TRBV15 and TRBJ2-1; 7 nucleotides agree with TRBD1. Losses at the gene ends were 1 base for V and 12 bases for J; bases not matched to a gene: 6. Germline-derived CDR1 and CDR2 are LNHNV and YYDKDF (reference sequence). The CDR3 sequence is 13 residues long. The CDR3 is CATSRAPGTAQFF. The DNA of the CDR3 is TGTGCCACCAGCAGAGCCCCCGGGACAGCGCAGTTCTTC.

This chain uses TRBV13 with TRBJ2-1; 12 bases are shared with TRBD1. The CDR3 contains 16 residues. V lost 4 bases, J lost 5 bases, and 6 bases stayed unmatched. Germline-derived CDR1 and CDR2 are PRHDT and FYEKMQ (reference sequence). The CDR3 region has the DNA TGTGCCAGCAGCTGGAGGGACAGGGGGCTCCACAATGAGCAGTTCTTC. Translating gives CASSWRDRGLHNEQFF.

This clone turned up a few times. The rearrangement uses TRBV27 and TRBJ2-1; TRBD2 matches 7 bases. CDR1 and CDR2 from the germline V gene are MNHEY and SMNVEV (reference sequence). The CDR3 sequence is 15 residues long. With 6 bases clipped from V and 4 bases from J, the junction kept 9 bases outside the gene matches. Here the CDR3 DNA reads TGTGCCAGCAGCCCTACTAGCGCGGGTTACAATGAGCAGTTCTTC. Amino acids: CASSPTSAGYNEQFF.

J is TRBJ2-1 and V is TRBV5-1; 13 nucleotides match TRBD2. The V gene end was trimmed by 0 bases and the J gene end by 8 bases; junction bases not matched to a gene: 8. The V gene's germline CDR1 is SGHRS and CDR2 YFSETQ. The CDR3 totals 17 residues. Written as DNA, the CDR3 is TGCGCCAGCAGCTTGGCAAGACTAGCGGGAGGATCGGATGAGCAGTTCTTC. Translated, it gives CASSLARLAGGSDEQFF. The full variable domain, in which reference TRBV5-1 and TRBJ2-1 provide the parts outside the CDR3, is KAGVTQTPRYLIKTRGQQVTLSCSPISGHRSVSWYQQTPGQGLQFLFEYFSETQRNKGNFPGRFSGRQFSNSRSEMNVSTLELGDSALYLCASSLARLAGGSDEQFFGPGTRLTVL.

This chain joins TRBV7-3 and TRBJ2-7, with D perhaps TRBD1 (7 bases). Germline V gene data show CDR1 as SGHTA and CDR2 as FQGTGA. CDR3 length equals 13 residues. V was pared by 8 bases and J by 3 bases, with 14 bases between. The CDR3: CASAFQGGYEQYF. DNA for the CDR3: TGTGCCAGCGCCTTCCAGGGGGGCTACGAGCAGTACTTC.

CDR3 nucleotide sequence: TGTGCCAGCAGTTCCCTGACTAGCGGGGGCTATGAGCAGTTCTTC. This codes for CASSSLTSGGYEQFF. The V gene is TRBV11-2, the J gene TRBJ2-1, with 12 positions matching TRBD2. In germline, CDR1 is SGHAT, CDR2 FQNNGV. V shed 6 bases and J 8 bases; nucleotides not matched to a gene: 8. The CDR3 runs to 15 residues.

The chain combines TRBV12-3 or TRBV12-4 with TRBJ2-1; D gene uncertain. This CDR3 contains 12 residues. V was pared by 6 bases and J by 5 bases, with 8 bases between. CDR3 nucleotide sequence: TGTGCCAGCAGAGGTGAGGACAATGAGCAGTTCTTC. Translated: CASRGEDNEQFF.

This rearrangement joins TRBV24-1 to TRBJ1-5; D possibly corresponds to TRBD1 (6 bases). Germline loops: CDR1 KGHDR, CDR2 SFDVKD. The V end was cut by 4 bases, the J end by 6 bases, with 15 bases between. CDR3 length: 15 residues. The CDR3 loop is CATSELDSAGQPQHF. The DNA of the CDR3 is TGTGCCACCAGTGAGTTGGACAGCGCAGGTCAGCCCCAGCATTTT.

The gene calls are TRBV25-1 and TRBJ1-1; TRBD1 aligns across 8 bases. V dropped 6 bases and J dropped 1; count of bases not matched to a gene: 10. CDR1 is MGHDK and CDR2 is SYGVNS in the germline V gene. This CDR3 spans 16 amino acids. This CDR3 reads CASSQTGVGTNTEAFF. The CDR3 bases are TGTGCCAGCAGCCAGACAGGGGTTGGAACGAACACTGAAGCTTTCTTT.

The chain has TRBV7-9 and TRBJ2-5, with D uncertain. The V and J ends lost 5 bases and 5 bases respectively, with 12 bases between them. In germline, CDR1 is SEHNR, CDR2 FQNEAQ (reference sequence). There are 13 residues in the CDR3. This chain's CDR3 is CASSMGQQETQYF. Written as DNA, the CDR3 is TGTGCCAGCAGCATGGGCCAGCAGGAGACCCAGTACTTC.

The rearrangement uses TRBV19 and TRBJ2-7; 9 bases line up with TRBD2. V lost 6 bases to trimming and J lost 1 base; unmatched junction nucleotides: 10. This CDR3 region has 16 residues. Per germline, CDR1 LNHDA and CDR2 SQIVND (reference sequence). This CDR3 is CASRPAGGVGSYEQYF. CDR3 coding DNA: TGTGCCAGTAGGCCAGCGGGAGGAGTCGGATCCTACGAGCAGTACTTC.

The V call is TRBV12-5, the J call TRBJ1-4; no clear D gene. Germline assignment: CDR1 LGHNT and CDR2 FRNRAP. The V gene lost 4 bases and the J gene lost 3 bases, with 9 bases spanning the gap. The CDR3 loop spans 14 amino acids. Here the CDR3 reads CASGSGVANEKLFF. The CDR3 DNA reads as TGTGCTAGTGGTTCCGGGGTGGCTAATGAAAAACTGTTTTTT.